The 27 T cell receptor beta chains in this list originate from one sample, sequenced in a study of T-cell reconstitution after alpha-beta-depleted transplantation in children. It was with unique molecular identifiers that the TCRbeta library was prepared. TCRdb redid the calling of the PCR reads with MiXCR, one entry per CDR3 protein. The sample consists of 360,000 or so distinct CDR3 sequences, just over 20% of them appearing once. Source: PBMCs from the stem cell graft donor, taken from the stem cell graft. These receptor sequences come from a human donor who donated a stem cell graft to a child with acute myeloid leukemia.

This clonotype was seen ten or more times. V and J are TRBV29-1 and TRBJ2-7; TRBD2 agrees at 9 bases. The CDR3 covers 13 residues. Germline V lookup: CDR1 SQVTM, CDR2 ANQGSEA. The J segment lost 4 bases and the V segment lost 5 bases, leaving 6 bases of the junction unmatched. The DNA of the CDR3 is TGCAGCGTTTCGACTAGCGGAGTATACGAGCAGTACTTC. It is translated as CSVSTSGVYEQYF.

This clonotype was counted at least ten times. The chain joins TRBV20-1 to TRBJ1-1; no clear D. The CDR3 runs 13 residues. The ends were cut back, 5 bases at V and 1 base at J, with 11 bases in the middle. Germline lookup yields CDR1 DFQATT and CDR2 SNEGSKA (reference sequence). CDR3 sequence: CSAPDRGNTEAFF. As DNA, the CDR3 is TGCAGTGCTCCTGATCGCGGGAACACTGAAGCTTTCTTT.

The chain recombines TRBV7-2 with TRBJ2-1; 14 positions agree with TRBD2. Germline lookup yields CDR1 SGHTA and CDR2 FQGNSA. J was trimmed by 0 bases and V by 1 base; bases with no gene match: 5. The CDR3 loop spans 19 amino acids. In nucleotides, the CDR3 is TGTGCCAGCAGCTTAGGCGCCGGGACTAGCGGGAGCTCCTACAATGAGCAGTTCTTC. Encoded protein: CASSLGAGTSGSSYNEQFF.

The J gene is TRBJ2-5, the V gene TRBV7-9, with D uncertain. Germline CDR1 SEHNR, CDR2 FQNEAQ (reference sequence). Trimming took off 5 bases at V and 2 bases at J, with 9 bases between the two ends. This CDR3 comprises 13 residues. Written as DNA, the CDR3 is TGTGCCAGCAGCCATCCGGAGCAAGAGACCCAGTACTTC. It codes for CASSHPEQETQYF.

V usage is TRBV7-9 and J usage is TRBJ2-7, with TRBD1 matching 7 bases. The CDR3 covers 15 residues. Germline trimming cut 5 bases from V and 2 bases from J; bases unmatched to any gene: 9. Germline loops: CDR1 SEHNR, CDR2 FQNEAQ (reference sequence). CDR3 bases: TGTGCCAGCAGCCCTCCACGGACAGGAGCCTACGAGCAGTACTTC. It is translated as CASSPPRTGAYEQYF.

The chain carries TRBV15 and TRBJ2-2; D remains ambiguous. Trimming cost V 1 base and J 1 base, with 7 bases left between them. Germline V gene data show CDR1 as LNHNV and CDR2 as YYDKDF (reference sequence). The length of the CDR3 is 15 residues. The CDR3 region has the DNA TGTGCCACCAGCAGAGCCAGGAGGAACACCGGGGAGCTGTTTTTT. This translates into CATSRARRNTGELFF.

This clonotype was counted ten times or more. The V call is TRBV7-2, the J call TRBJ2-7, with no clear D. The CDR3 is 14 amino acids. The germline gives CDR1 SGHTA, CDR2 FQGNSA. The V and J ends lost 5 bases and 0 bases respectively, with 11 bases between them. As DNA, the CDR3 is TGTGCCAGCAGCCTCGGACGGAGCTCCTACGAGCAGTACTTC. Translating it yields CASSLGRSSYEQYF.

This clonotype has a count of ten or more. J is TRBJ2-1 and V is TRBV20-1; TRBD2 agrees at 7 bases. V lost 5 bases and J lost 7; bases outside the gene matches: 8. CDR1 is DFQATT and CDR2 is SNEGSKA in the germline V gene (reference sequence). The CDR3 spans 13 residues. The CDR3 DNA sequence: TGCAGTGCTGGGAGCGGGATCCTTAATGAGCAGTTCTTC. Translated: CSAGSGILNEQFF.

This clonotype was detected a few times. The chain is built from TRBV20-1 and TRBJ2-7; 8 nucleotides match TRBD2. With 2 bases clipped from V and 6 bases from J, the junction kept 9 bases outside the gene matches. The V gene's germline CDR1 is DFQATT and CDR2 SNEGSKA (reference sequence). This CDR3 region has 14 residues. The CDR3 reads CSARKRLAIPEQYF. CDR3 in DNA: TGCAGTGCTAGAAAGCGACTAGCGATTCCCGAGCAGTACTTC.

In its sample, this clonotype was seen a few times. The V call is TRBV7-9, the J call TRBJ2-1, with 9 bases matching TRBD1. Germline V gene lookup returns CDR1 SEHNR and CDR2 FQNEAQ (reference sequence). The CDR3 is 14 amino acids. V gave up 4 bases and J gave up 5 bases; unmatched junction bases: 3. CDR3 protein: CASSSDRGNNEQFF. CDR3 DNA: TGTGCCAGCAGCTCGGACAGGGGCAACAATGAGCAGTTCTTC.

In its sample, this clonotype was seen a few times. The chain has TRBV12-3 or TRBV12-4 and TRBJ2-7; no clear D gene. The CDR3 length is 13 residues. V shed 3 bases and J shed 2 bases, with 8 bases lying between them. DNA for the CDR3: TGTGCCAGCAGTTTCCCTGCAGCCTACGAGCAGTACTTC. Amino acid sequence: CASSFPAAYEQYF.

This clonotype was found a few times. The chain has TRBV3-1 and TRBJ2-5; no clear D. V lost 1 base and J lost 3, with 12 bases in between. This CDR3 has 15 amino acids. CDR1 LGHDT and CDR2 YNNKEL come from the germline V gene (reference sequence). This CDR3 reads CASSQGAAGEETQYF. The DNA of the CDR3 is TGTGCCAGCAGCCAAGGGGCAGCTGGGGAAGAGACCCAGTACTTC.

The table lists this clonotype with many counts. The chain employs TRBV7-9 and TRBJ2-7; D ambiguous. CDR1 SEHNR and CDR2 FQNEAQ come from the germline V gene (reference sequence). This CDR3 has 16 amino acids. V was pared by 5 bases and J by 2 bases, with 19 bases between. The CDR3, as DNA: TGTGCCAGCAGCCAAGGTGGCCGGATACCTACCTACGAGCAGTACTTC. It is translated as CASSQGGRIPTYEQYF.

J is TRBJ2-7 and V is TRBV12-3 or TRBV12-4; tentatively, D is TRBD2 (6 bases). The germline V and J ends were trimmed by 3 bases and 0 bases, with 12 bases remaining between them. This CDR3 spans 15 amino acids. The CDR3 spells CASSLGGAGSYEQYF. The CDR3 region has the DNA TGTGCCAGCAGTTTGGGCGGGGCTGGCTCCTACGAGCAGTACTTC.

This clonotype came up many times. The chain links TRBV27 to TRBJ2-7, with TRBD2 matching 9 bases. The CDR3 runs to 17 residues. Germline V lookup: CDR1 MNHEY, CDR2 SMNVEV (reference sequence). V gave up 8 bases and J gave up 2 bases; unmatched junction bases: 16. CDR3 nucleotide sequence: TGTGCCAGCTTTGGGTCCCTTGGCAGCGGGAGGCCCTACGAGCAGTACTTC. This gives the protein CASFGSLGSGRPYEQYF.

V gene TRBV24-1 combines with J gene TRBJ2-3; perhaps TRBD1 as D (6 bases). This CDR3 is built from 16 residues. Germline V gives CDR1 KGHDR, CDR2 SFDVKD. V gave up 5 bases and J gave up 2 bases, with 16 bases separating them. CDR3 loop: CATSAPATGDTDTQYF. As DNA, the CDR3 is TGTGCCACCAGTGCCCCCGCGACAGGAGACACAGATACGCAGTATTTT.

At least ten counts were recorded for this clonotype. V gene TRBV20-1 combines with J gene TRBJ2-1; 10 nucleotides align to TRBD2. CDR3 length equals 15 residues. CDR1 and CDR2 from the germline V gene are DFQATT and SNEGSKA (reference sequence). With V trimmed by 0 bases and J by 6 bases, 5 bases remained unmatched. The CDR3 spells CSARDLWTSGNEQFF. The CDR3 DNA reads TGCAGTGCTAGAGATCTTTGGACTAGCGGCAATGAGCAGTTCTTC.

This clonotype was picked up many times. V is TRBV12-3 or TRBV12-4 and J is TRBJ2-3, with TRBD1 as a possible D gene (5 bases). This CDR3 is built from 12 residues. With 6 bases removed from V and 4 bases from J, the gap between germline ends came to 8 bases. The CDR3 spells CASSPTADTQYF. The CDR3 DNA reads TGTGCCAGCAGCCCGACAGCAGATACGCAGTATTTT.

The chain carries TRBV28 and TRBJ2-1; D could derive from TRBD1 or TRBD2 (6 bases each). Germline V gene lookup returns CDR1 MDHEN and CDR2 SYDVKM. This CDR3 has 16 amino acids. The V end was cut by 3 bases, the J end by 8 bases, with 20 bases between. The CDR3 is CASSFRPGLEGDEQFF. Here the CDR3 DNA reads TGTGCCAGCAGTTTCCGCCCGGGACTGGAGGGGGATGAGCAGTTCTTC.

A few counts support this clonotype. V gene TRBV7-9 combines with J gene TRBJ2-7; D is undetermined. This CDR3 contains 13 residues. V was cut by 3 bases and J by 4 bases, with 10 bases left in between. Germline V CDR1 and CDR2: SEHNR, FQNEAQ (reference sequence). CDR3 amino acids: CASSFGSQYEQYF. The DNA of the CDR3 is TGTGCCAGCAGCTTCGGATCCCAATACGAGCAGTACTTC.

There are a few counts of this clonotype. The gene calls are TRBV5-1 and TRBJ2-5; the match to TRBD2 covers 12 bases. Germline CDR1 SGHRS, CDR2 YFSETQ. V lost 4 bases and J lost 5; bases outside the gene matches: 9. The CDR3 length is 16 residues. As DNA, the CDR3 is TGCGCCAGCAGCCTTCGACTAGCGGGAGAGGTGGAGACCCAGTACTTC. Its protein product is CASSLRLAGEVETQYF.

The chain is built from TRBV6-1 and TRBJ2-1; TRBD2 might be the D (7 bases). CDR3 length: 14 residues. V dropped 7 bases and J dropped 4 bases, with 14 bases sitting between them. Per the germline V gene, CDR1 is MNHNS and CDR2 is SASEGT. As DNA, the CDR3 is TGTGCCAGCACGTCAGCGGGACATTACAATGAGCAGTTCTTC. Encoded protein: CASTSAGHYNEQFF.

This clonotype showed up many times. This chain uses TRBV9 with TRBJ1-1; no definite D call. The V gene lost 5 bases and the J gene lost 11 bases, with 19 bases spanning the gap. Per the germline V gene, CDR1 is SGDLS and CDR2 is YYNGEE. The CDR3 runs 13 residues. The CDR3 DNA is TGTGCCAGCAGTCTCTCTGGAGACTCTACGGCTTTCTTT. Protein sequence: CASSLSGDSTAFF.

In this sample, this clonotype turned up a few times. The rearrangement joins TRBV5-1 to TRBJ2-7, with no clear D. The germline V and J ends were trimmed by 4 bases and 4 bases, with 18 bases remaining between them. Germline V gives CDR1 SGHRS, CDR2 YFSETQ. The CDR3 is 15 amino acids. The CDR3 sequence is CASSLPSVAAYEQYF. In DNA, the CDR3 is TGCGCCAGCAGCCTTCCGTCTGTCGCGGCTTACGAGCAGTACTTC.

This clonotype was counted between two and nine times. V usage is TRBV11-3 and J usage is TRBJ2-3; 9 nucleotides agree with TRBD1. Unmatched junction bases numbered 8, after V lost 6 bases and J lost 13 bases. CDR1 and CDR2 from the germline V gene are SGHNT and YENEEA. The CDR3 is 12 amino acids. The CDR3 DNA sequence: TGTGCCAGCAGACTCAGGACAGGGGCGGAGTATTTT. Its translation: CASRLRTGAEYF. Complete variable domain (other parts from reference TRBV11-3 and TRBJ2-3): EAGVVQSPRYKIIEKKQPVAFWCNPISGHNTLYWYLQNLGQGPELLIRYENEEAVDDSQLPKDRFSAERLKGVDSTLKIQPAELGDSAVYLCASRLRTGAEYFGPGTRLTVL.

This rearrangement joins TRBV7-8 to TRBJ2-1; D ambiguous. Germline loops: CDR1 SGHVS, CDR2 FQNEAQ. This CDR3 spans 14 amino acids. Trimming took 5 bases from V and 5 from J, leaving 13 bases between them. CDR3 loop: CASSALVSNNEQFF. CDR3 sequence (DNA): TGTGCCAGCAGCGCCCTCGTATCAAACAATGAGCAGTTCTTC.

This chain joins TRBV20-1 and TRBJ2-1; a weak D match, TRBD2 (5 bases). V lost 7 bases to trimming and J lost 1 base, with 17 bases between them. The CDR3 totals 15 residues. Looked up from germline, CDR1 is DFQATT and CDR2 is SNEGSKA (reference sequence). The CDR3 DNA reads as TGCAGTGTTAAGGACTCCTTATTGTCCTACAATGAGCAGTTCTTC. Its translation: CSVKDSLLSYNEQFF.